The 29 T cell receptor beta chains below come from one sample, sequenced in a study of T-cell reconstitution after alpha-beta-depleted transplantation in children (dated by TCRdb to 2016 to 2017). The sample's treatment or condition, from its label and the paper: allogeneic hematopoietic cell transplantation with graft depleted of TCRalphabeta T cells and CD19 B cells. Library method: PCR. For sequencing, an Illumina HiSeq 2500 was employed. TCR library preparation used molecular barcoding, with unique molecular identifiers applied to normalize quantification of the TCRbeta repertoire. TCRdb's own reprocessing of the public reads used fastp at Q25 and MiXCR and kept productive beta chains. A single entry per CDR3 protein holds the most common genes and DNA from its merged rows. The sample profile shows some 110,000 distinct CDR3 sequences; 10% to 13% of them were found once. The ten largest clones take up around 35% of the sample.

Sample: PBMCs, taken before TCRalphabeta/CD19-depleted stem cell transplant. The origin of the receptors is a boy younger than 10 with acute lymphoblastic leukemia, due to receive a stem cell transplant.

J is TRBJ2-7 and V is TRBV18, with a tentative D call TRBD1 (6 bases). Trimming pared 6 bases from V and 4 bases from J, leaving 16 bases between. This CDR3 contains 14 residues. Germline loops: CDR1 KGHSH, CDR2 LQKENI. CDR3 DNA: TGTGCCAGCTCGCCCCCGGGACAAGTTTACGAGCAGTACTTC. Translation gives CASSPPGQVYEQYF. The full variable domain, with the rest looked up from reference TRBV18 and TRBJ2-7, is NAGVMQNPRHLVRRRGQEARLRCSPMKGHSHVYWYRQLPEEGLKFMVYLQKENIIDESGMPKERFSAEFPKEGPSILRIQQVVRGDSAAYFCASSPPGQVYEQYFGPGTRLTVT.

This clonotype appeared a few times. The gene calls are TRBV5-1 and TRBJ2-7; 11 nucleotides match TRBD1. The CDR3 covers 13 residues. CDR1 and CDR2 (germline): SGHRS, YFSETQ. With V trimmed by 4 bases and J by 5 bases, 2 bases remained unmatched. Written as DNA, the CDR3 is TGCGCCAGCAGCAAGGGACAGGGGGACGAGCAGTACTTC. Protein product: CASSKGQGDEQYF. The complete variable domain, with remaining parts taken from reference TRBV5-1 and TRBJ2-7, reads KAGVTQTPRYLIKTRGQQVTLSCSPISGHRSVSWYQQTPGQGLQFLFEYFSETQRNKGNFPGRFSGRQFSNSRSEMNVSTLELGDSALYLCASSKGQGDEQYFGPGTRLTVT.

The sample holds many counts of this clonotype. This chain joins TRBV4-2 and TRBJ2-1; 10 nucleotides line up with TRBD2. The CDR3 totals 17 residues. The J segment lost 1 base and the V segment lost 3 bases, leaving 6 bases of the junction unmatched. Germline V CDR1 and CDR2: LGHNA, YNFKEQ. In DNA form, the CDR3 reads TGTGCCAGCAGCCATAGTGGAGCGGGAGGGTCCTACAATGAGCAGTTCTTC. Its protein product is CASSHSGAGGSYNEQFF.

The chain links TRBV12-3 or TRBV12-4 to TRBJ2-7, with a possible D match to TRBD2 (5 bases). The CDR3 is 13 amino acids. Trimming removed 5 bases from V and 2 bases from J, with 10 bases in between. CDR3 sequence reads: CASSADGAYEQYF. CDR3 bases: TGTGCCAGCAGTGCCGACGGGGCCTACGAGCAGTACTTC.

The V and J genes are TRBV12-3 or TRBV12-4 and TRBJ2-1; 7 nucleotides match TRBD2. J gave up 4 bases and V 3 bases, and 15 bases lay outside the gene matches. The CDR3 extends over 18 amino acids. The CDR3 nucleotides read TGTGCCAGCAGTTTTGTGGCCCTGGGCGGGAGTCGGTACAATGAGCAGTTCTTC. Amino acids: CASSFVALGGSRYNEQFF.

This sequence joins TRBV14 and TRBJ2-7, with D perhaps matching TRBD2 (5 bases). CDR3 length: 14 amino acids. Germline CDR1 reads SGHDN; CDR2 reads FVKESK. Trimming removed 5 bases at V and 5 bases at J, with 16 bases between. For the CDR3, the DNA is TGTGCCAGCAGCAAAGCGGTTAGCCGGGACGAGCAGTACTTC. This gives the protein CASSKAVSRDEQYF.

This clonotype has ten or more counts. The chain joins TRBV7-8 to TRBJ2-7; no clear D gene. In germline, CDR1 is SGHVS, CDR2 FQNEAQ. The CDR3 loop spans 12 amino acids. V gave up 3 bases and J gave up 4 bases, with 7 bases separating them. CDR3: CASSFGKYEQYF. In DNA, the CDR3 is TGTGCCAGCAGCTTTGGGAAATACGAGCAGTACTTC.

The CDR3 bases are TGTGCCAGCAGCCAAGGCGACCGACAGGGCTATGGCTACACCTTC. It specifies CASSQGDRQGYGYTF. This chain uses TRBV3-1 with TRBJ1-2, with 7 bases lining up with TRBD1. Germline-derived CDR1 and CDR2 are LGHDT and YNNKEL (reference sequence). The CDR3 spans 15 residues. V lost 1 base to trimming and J lost 4 bases; unmatched junction nucleotides: 6. Combining the CDR3 with reference TRBV3-1 and TRBJ1-2 gives the whole variable domain DTAVSQTPKYLVTQMGNDKSIKCEQNLGHDTMYWYKQDSKKFLKIMFSYNNKELIINETVPNRFSPKSPDKAHLNLHINSLELGDSAVYFCASSQGDRQGYGYTFGSGTRLTVV.

V and J are TRBV6-1 and TRBJ2-7; 9 bases map to TRBD1. Losses at the gene ends were 5 bases for V and 4 bases for J; bases not matched to a gene: 6. The CDR3 is 14 residues long. Germline V gene lookup returns CDR1 MNHNS and CDR2 SASEGT. CDR3 in DNA: TGTGCCAGCAGTCTCACAGGGGGCAAATACGAGCAGTACTTC. Encoded protein: CASSLTGGKYEQYF.

This clonotype was counted ten times or more. The gene calls are TRBV5-4 and TRBJ2-7; 10 nucleotides agree with TRBD2. The CDR3 is made up of 14 amino acids. The V gene end was trimmed by 4 bases and the J gene end by 2 bases; junction bases not matched to a gene: 3. Germline CDR1 SGHNT, CDR2 YYREEE (reference sequence). This CDR3 is CASSGSGRTYEQYF. The CDR3 DNA follows: TGTGCCAGCAGCGGTAGCGGGAGGACCTACGAGCAGTACTTC.

The CDR3 protein is CSARGSGTGFGGYTF. CDR3 sequence (DNA): TGCAGTGCTAGGGGATCCGGGACAGGGTTTGGAGGCTACACCTTC. The chain has TRBV20-1 and TRBJ1-2, with 9 bases lining up with TRBD1. V was pared by 3 bases and J by 8 bases, with 13 bases of the junction left unmatched. The CDR3 is made up of 15 amino acids. The germline CDR1 and CDR2 sequences are DFQATT and SNEGSKA (reference sequence).

The DNA for the CDR3 is TGTGCCAGCAGTTACGACAGGAGAGGCACCGGGGAGCTGTTTTTT. It encodes CASSYDRRGTGELFF. The V and J genes are TRBV6-5 and TRBJ2-2; D might be TRBD1 (6 bases). In germline, CDR1 is MNHEY, CDR2 SVGAGI. The CDR3 totals 15 residues. Trimming shortened V by 2 bases and J by 4 bases, and 11 bases separated the two germline ends.

The chain combines TRBV5-1 with TRBJ2-1; 10 bases match TRBD2. There are 17 residues in the CDR3. With V trimmed by 3 bases and J by 4 bases, 10 bases remained unmatched. The V gene's germline CDR1 is SGHRS and CDR2 YFSETQ. The chain's CDR3 is CASSSAGVLAGYNEQFF. CDR3 DNA: TGCGCCAGCAGCTCCGCAGGGGTACTAGCGGGATACAATGAGCAGTTCTTC. The variable domain in full, with the rest retrieved from reference TRBV5-1 and TRBJ2-1, is KAGVTQTPRYLIKTRGQQVTLSCSPISGHRSVSWYQQTPGQGLQFLFEYFSETQRNKGNFPGRFSGRQFSNSRSEMNVSTLELGDSALYLCASSSAGVLAGYNEQFFGPGTRLTVL.

This clonotype occurred once. This sequence joins TRBV3-1 and TRBJ2-2, with 9 bases identical to TRBD2. Losses at the gene ends were 3 bases for V and 4 bases for J; bases not matched to a gene: 3. The CDR3 runs to 15 residues. Germline V lookup: CDR1 LGHDT, CDR2 YNNKEL (reference sequence). The CDR3, as DNA: TGTGCCAGCAGCCAGGGGACTAGCAGCACCGGGGAGCTGTTTTTT. Protein sequence: CASSQGTSSTGELFF.

In this sample, this clonotype turned up a few times. The genes are TRBV5-1 and TRBJ1-2; 7 bases fit TRBD1. The CDR3 runs 15 residues. The trim removed 0 bases at V and 2 bases at J, leaving 4 bases unmatched. Per the germline V gene, CDR1 is SGHRS and CDR2 is YFSETQ. CDR3 amino acids: CASSLGSGQNYGYTF. The CDR3 nucleotides are TGCGCCAGCAGCTTGGGTTCGGGACAGAACTATGGCTACACCTTC. Based on the CDR3 plus reference TRBV5-1 and TRBJ1-2, the full variable domain is KAGVTQTPRYLIKTRGQQVTLSCSPISGHRSVSWYQQTPGQGLQFLFEYFSETQRNKGNFPGRFSGRQFSNSRSEMNVSTLELGDSALYLCASSLGSGQNYGYTFGSGTRLTVV.

This clonotype was recorded many times. This sequence joins TRBV7-6 and TRBJ2-2; 8 nucleotides agree with TRBD1. Per the germline V gene, CDR1 is SGHVS and CDR2 is FNYEAQ. The CDR3 totals 15 residues. The junction had 5 bases not matched to a gene; V was cut back by 4 bases and J by 4 bases. The CDR3 region has the DNA TGTGCCAGCAGCTACCAAACAGGGGGCACCGGGGAGCTGTTTTTT. Protein product: CASSYQTGGTGELFF.

V is TRBV29-1 and J is TRBJ2-5, with no clear D. V was pared by 7 bases and J by 1 base, with 13 bases between. CDR3 length: 13 amino acids. Germline V gene data show CDR1 as SQVTM and CDR2 as ANQGSEA. CDR3 region: CSAGWVSQETQYF. In DNA, the CDR3 is TGCAGCGCTGGGTGGGTCAGCCAAGAGACCCAGTACTTC.

In its sample, this clonotype was seen a few times. CDR3 nucleotides: TGCAGTGCTAGAGATCCAGGGGTAGCCAAAAACATTCAGTACTTC. This translates into CSARDPGVAKNIQYF. This chain joins TRBV20-1 and TRBJ2-4; TRBD1 might be the D (6 bases). CDR1 DFQATT and CDR2 SNEGSKA come from the germline V gene (reference sequence). Trimming removed 0 bases at V and 0 bases at J, with 9 bases between. CDR3 length: 15 amino acids.

Ten or more counts support this clonotype. The V call is TRBV3-1, the J call TRBJ2-2, with D perhaps TRBD2 (5 bases). V shed 1 base and J shed 1 base, with 10 bases lying between them. Germline V lookup: CDR1 LGHDT, CDR2 YNNKEL (reference sequence). The CDR3 is 16 residues long. Here the CDR3 DNA reads TGTGCCAGCAGCCAAGGAGGGCGCCAGAACACCGGGGAGCTGTTTTTT. Translated, it gives CASSQGGRQNTGELFF. Using reference TRBV3-1 and TRBJ2-2 for the parts outside the CDR3, the full variable domain is DTAVSQTPKYLVTQMGNDKSIKCEQNLGHDTMYWYKQDSKKFLKIMFSYNNKELIINETVPNRFSPKSPDKAHLNLHINSLELGDSAVYFCASSQGGRQNTGELFFGEGSRLTVL.

The chain recombines TRBV2 with TRBJ2-1; TRBD2 aligns across 7 bases. V dropped 3 bases and J dropped 9; count of bases not matched to a gene: 8. Germline assignment: CDR1 SNHLY and CDR2 FYNNEI. The CDR3 has 14 amino acids. The CDR3 spells CASSEGGSPTEQFF. The CDR3 DNA sequence: TGTGCCAGCAGTGAGGGCGGGAGTCCCACTGAGCAGTTCTTC.

This clonotype has just a few counts. The chain uses TRBV5-7 and TRBJ2-5; a weak D match, TRBD2 (6 bases). TRBV5-7 is annotated as an ORF whose role is uncertain. Trimming took off 5 bases at V and 0 bases at J, with 20 bases between the two ends. The CDR3 has 17 amino acids. The CDR3 is CASSFVRRGAYQETQYF. CDR3 DNA sequence: TGTGCCAGCAGTTTTGTTAGGCGGGGTGCGTACCAAGAGACCCAGTACTTC.

The chain joins TRBV12-3 or TRBV12-4 to TRBJ1-3, with D hard to call. Deletions cut 0 bases from V and 0 bases from J, with 6 bases between. The CDR3 is made up of 15 amino acids. The CDR3 DNA is TGTGCCAGCAGTTTAGCTGGCCGCTCTGGAAACACCATATATTTT. Translating gives CASSLAGRSGNTIYF.

At least ten counts were recorded for this clonotype. This chain connects TRBV6-1 to TRBJ2-1; 11 positions agree with TRBD2. V shed 7 bases, J shed 6 bases, and the junction held 5 bases outside the gene matches. The CDR3 runs 14 residues. Germline values: CDR1 MNHNS, CDR2 SASEGT. The CDR3 sequence is CASTRLAGRNEQFF. In nucleotides, the CDR3 is TGTGCCAGCACCCGACTAGCGGGACGCAATGAGCAGTTCTTC.

This clonotype showed up many times. V gene TRBV7-3 combines with J gene TRBJ2-1, with TRBD2 matching over 8 bases. There are 17 residues in the CDR3. Trimming took 5 bases from V and 0 from J; bases not matched to a gene: 9. Germline CDR1 and CDR2: SGHTA and FQGTGA. The CDR3 here is CASSPRGSGNSYNEQFF. The CDR3 DNA is TGTGCCAGCAGCCCTCGGGGTAGCGGGAACTCCTACAATGAGCAGTTCTTC.

CDR3 bases: TGTGCCAGCAGGCTAGCAGAGGGGGGAGCCGGGGAGCTGTTTTTT. Its translation is CASRLAEGGAGELFF. V usage is TRBV12-3 or TRBV12-4 and J usage is TRBJ2-2; tentatively, D is TRBD1 or TRBD2 (6 bases each). The CDR3 has 15 residues. With 6 bases removed from V and 6 bases from J, the gap between germline ends came to 17 bases.

This clonotype was observed a handful of times. The gene calls are TRBV5-1 and TRBJ1-1; D ambiguous. Between the trimmed V and J ends, which lost 4 bases and 1 base, there was a span of 11 bases. From germline, CDR1 is SGHRS and CDR2 YFSETQ. The CDR3 length is 14 residues. DNA for the CDR3: TGCGCCAGCAGCCGCCCGAGCCAGAACACTGAAGCTTTCTTT. Residues: CASSRPSQNTEAFF.

This chain connects TRBV2 to TRBJ2-3; 13 bases are a match to TRBD2. This CDR3 contains 15 residues. V dropped 4 bases and J dropped 5; count of bases not matched to a gene: 3. Germline V gene sequence: CDR1 SNHLY, CDR2 FYNNEI. Written as DNA, the CDR3 is TGTGCCAGCAGTGGAAGACTAGCGGGAGGAGATACGCAGTATTTT. Translating gives CASSGRLAGGDTQYF.

The J gene is TRBJ2-3, the V gene TRBV7-9; the D is unclear. Germline loops: CDR1 SEHNR, CDR2 FQNEAQ (reference sequence). Deletions cut 4 bases from V and 2 bases from J, with 4 bases between. The CDR3 contains 12 residues. The CDR3 coding sequence is TGTGCCAGCAGCTCAAACACAGATACGCAGTATTTT. As protein: CASSSNTDTQYF.

The gene calls are TRBV5-6 and TRBJ2-7, with 10 bases identical to TRBD2. This CDR3 spans 14 amino acids. V trimming: 5 bases; J trimming: 1 base; junction bases outside the gene matches: 3. CDR1 is SGHDT, CDR2 YYEEEE, per germline. The CDR3 bases are TGTGCCAGCAGGGAACTAGCGGGATCCTACGAGCAGTACTTC. This encodes CASRELAGSYEQYF.